Following are 19 T cell receptor beta chains from one sample sequenced in a study of cytomegalovirus exposure and HLA in healthy donors. The study ran its PCR with 60 Vbeta and 13 Jbeta primers. Data came from immunoSEQ multiplex PCR; TCRdb stores just in-frame clones and leaves some out. The sample lists about 85,000 clones, 77% occurring once. The sequencing sample was made of PBMCs. The receptors were sampled from a boy between 10 and 17 years old in good health and CMV-seronegative.

This clone was seen a handful of times. This chain joins TRBV28 and TRBJ2-5; 9 nucleotides line up with TRBD1. The CDR3 spans 15 residues. CDR1 and CDR2 (germline): MDHEN, SYDVKM. V lost 5 bases and J lost 3; bases outside the gene matches: 7. CDR3 in amino acids: CASSQWTGEEETQYF. DNA for the CDR3: TGTGCCAGCAGTCAATGGACAGGGGAGGAAGAGACCCAGTACTTC.

CDR3 residues: CASRDRQGSTEAFF. DNA for the CDR3: TGTGCCAGCAGGGACAGACAGGGGTCCACTGAAGCTTTCTTT. J is TRBJ1-1 and V is TRBV27; 8 nucleotides match TRBD1. The CDR3 length is 14 residues. Per germline, CDR1 MNHEY and CDR2 SMNVEV (reference sequence). Losses at the gene ends were 6 bases for V and 4 bases for J; bases not matched to a gene: 7.

This chain joins TRBV28 and TRBJ2-7; TRBD1 aligns across 9 bases. The germline V gene has CDR1 MDHEN and CDR2 SYDVKM. V lost 6 bases to trimming and J lost 3 bases; unmatched junction nucleotides: 9. CDR3 length equals 15 residues. The CDR3 sequence: CASRRWGQGGYEQYF. As DNA, the CDR3 is TGTGCCAGCAGAAGGTGGGGACAGGGTGGCTACGAGCAGTACTTC. Full variable domain (remainder filled in from reference TRBV28 and TRBJ2-7): DVKVTQSSRYLVKRTGEKVFLECVQDMDHENMFWYRQDPGLGLRLIYFSYDVKMKEKGDIPEGYSVSREKKERFSLILESASTNQTSMYLCASRRWGQGGYEQYFGPGTRLTVT.

V and J are TRBV28 and TRBJ2-1; 13 bases line up with TRBD2. The germline CDR1 and CDR2 sequences are MDHEN and SYDVKM. V was clipped by 4 bases and J by 4 bases; unmatched bases: 4. CDR3 length: 16 amino acids. The CDR3 DNA reads TGTGCCAGCAGTTCAGGACTAGCGGGAGTGTACAATGAGCAGTTCTTC. Its protein product is CASSSGLAGVYNEQFF. Full variable domain (rest looked up from reference TRBV28 and TRBJ2-1): DVKVTQSSRYLVKRTGEKVFLECVQDMDHENMFWYRQDPGLGLRLIYFSYDVKMKEKGDIPEGYSVSREKKERFSLILESASTNQTSMYLCASSSGLAGVYNEQFFGPGTRLTVL.

This clone was seen a single time. The V call is TRBV4-3, the J call TRBJ2-1; D is perhaps TRBD2 (5 bases). V lost 4 bases and J lost 8, with 18 bases in between. The germline gives CDR1 LGHNA, CDR2 YSLEER. The CDR3 length is 15 residues. Written as DNA, the CDR3 is TGCGCCAGCAGCCTAGACGGACTCACGACTGATGAGCAGTTCTTC. This encodes CASSLDGLTTDEQFF.

On this clone: Here the CDR3 omits its conserved ending phenylalanine or tryptophan, so a read error is the likely source. The DNA is omitted, as the CDR3 cannot be located on it reliably, and the CDR3 follows TCRdb's listing. The chain carries TRBV5-6 and TRBJ2-3; the D call of TRBD1 is as the table states it, not checked on the DNA. The CDR3 extends over 12 residues, inclusive of both ends. The V gene's germline CDR1 is SGHDT and CDR2 YYEEEE. This CDR3 reads CASSFRDTVYGL.

The chain recombines TRBV6-5 with TRBJ2-5; weak D call: TRBD2 (5 bases). Germline V CDR1 and CDR2: MNHEY, SVGAGI. The CDR3 has 13 amino acids. V was shortened by 8 bases and J by 1 base, with 11 bases between the two germline ends. CDR3 coding DNA: TGTGCCAGCTCTTACGGGATCCAAGAGACCCAGTACTTC. Translated: CASSYGIQETQYF.

This chain links TRBV4-3 with TRBJ1-5; D is unclear. The CDR3 loop spans 15 amino acids. The V gene lost 8 bases and the J gene lost 7 bases, with 21 bases spanning the gap. The V gene's germline CDR1 is LGHNA and CDR2 YSLEER. CDR3 sequence (DNA): TGCGCCAGCGCCCCAGCCCGGATGTCGGGACAGCCCCAGCATTTT. Encoded protein: CASAPARMSGQPQHF.

The gene calls are TRBV5-5 and TRBJ1-5; no definite D call. The germline CDR1 and CDR2 sequences are SGHKS and YYEKEE (reference sequence). This CDR3 is 14 amino acids long. The V end lost 4 bases, the J end lost 6 bases, and 14 bases lay between the germline ends. The CDR3 DNA sequence: TGTGCCAGCAGCCCCGCCGGTTCTGGTCAGCCCCAGCATTTT. Translation: CASSPAGSGQPQHF. The variable domain in full, completed from reference TRBV5-5 and TRBJ1-5, reads DAGVTQSPTHLIKTRGQQVTLRCSPISGHKSVSWYQQVLGQGPQFIFQYYEKEERGRGNFPDRFSARQFPNYSSELNVNALLLGDSALYLCASSPAGSGQPQHFGDGTRLSIL.

The genes are TRBV28 and TRBJ2-5; D remains ambiguous. Trimming removed 3 bases at V and 2 bases at J, with 7 bases between. The CDR3 length is 13 residues. Germline CDR1 is MDHEN and CDR2 is SYDVKM. CDR3 region: CASSLQEQETQYF. The CDR3 DNA reads as TGTGCCAGCAGTTTGCAGGAACAAGAGACCCAGTACTTC.

J is TRBJ2-1 and V is TRBV7-2; 9 bases agree with TRBD1. V trimming: 5 bases; J trimming: 7 bases; junction bases outside the gene matches: 18. The CDR3 loop spans 18 amino acids. Germline V gene lookup returns CDR1 SGHTA and CDR2 FQGNSA. CDR3: CASSRFPGQGTEKNEQFF. CDR3 in DNA: TGTGCCAGCAGCAGGTTTCCGGGACAGGGAACTGAGAAGAATGAGCAGTTCTTC.

The CDR3 loop reads CASSNRAHEQYF. CDR3 bases: TGTGCCAGCAGCAACAGGGCCCACGAGCAGTACTTC. V gene TRBV5-6 combines with J gene TRBJ2-7; maybe TRBD1 (6 bases). Germline V gene sequence: CDR1 SGHDT, CDR2 YYEEEE. The CDR3 spans 12 residues. The ends were cut back, 4 bases at V and 5 bases at J, with 10 bases in the middle.

This clone has just a few counts. The gene calls are TRBV28 and TRBJ1-4; a possible D gene is TRBD1 (5 bases). CDR3 length: 15 residues. The germline V gene encodes CDR1 MDHEN and CDR2 SYDVKM. The germline V and J ends were trimmed by 4 bases and 3 bases, with 12 bases remaining between them. CDR3 nucleotide sequence: TGTGCCAGCAGTTCCGGGGGGGAAGCTAATGAAAAACTGTTTTTT. It specifies CASSSGGEANEKLFF.

The chain is built from TRBV7-8 and TRBJ2-7; the D is unclear. The CDR3 totals 14 residues. Germline V gene data show CDR1 as SGHVS and CDR2 as FQNEAQ. V lost 4 bases and J lost 2, with 12 bases in between. CDR3 sequence reads: CASSSRGTAYEQYF. The CDR3 bases are TGTGCCAGCAGCTCCAGAGGTACCGCCTACGAGCAGTACTTC. The complete variable domain, with remaining parts taken from reference TRBV7-8 and TRBJ2-7, reads GAGVSQSPRYKVAKRGQDVALRCDPISGHVSLFWYQQALGQGPEFLTYFQNEAQLDKSGLPSDRFFAERPEGSVSTLKIQRTQQEDSAVYLCASSSRGTAYEQYFGPGTRLTVT.

The chain combines TRBV9 with TRBJ1-1; a possible D gene is TRBD1 (5 bases). V was shortened by 0 bases and J by 3 bases, with 15 bases between the two germline ends. The CDR3 loop spans 16 amino acids. CDR1 SGDLS and CDR2 YYNGEE come from the germline V gene. CDR3 in amino acids: CASSVATGGSYTEAFF. CDR3 nucleotides: TGTGCCAGCAGCGTAGCTACGGGGGGGTCTTACACTGAAGCTTTCTTT.

The V call is TRBV7-2, the J call TRBJ1-2; TRBD1 aligns across 8 bases. V was clipped by 5 bases and J by 6 bases; unmatched bases: 8. The CDR3 consists of 14 residues. Looked up from germline, CDR1 is SGHTA and CDR2 is FQGNSA. The CDR3 spells CASSAQGGGDGYTF. The DNA of the CDR3 is TGTGCCAGCAGCGCACAGGGGGGAGGGGATGGCTACACCTTC. The whole variable domain, filled in from reference TRBV7-2 and TRBJ1-2, reads GAGVSQSPSNKVTEKGKDVELRCDPISGHTALYWYRQSLGQGLEFLIYFQGNSAPDKSGLPSDRFSAERTGGSVSTLTIQRTQQEDSAVYLCASSAQGGGDGYTFGSGTRLTVV.

This clone showed up just a few times. The chain carries TRBV5-4 and TRBJ2-1, with D uncertain. The CDR3 spans 14 residues. Germline CDR1 is SGHNT and CDR2 is YYREEE (reference sequence). V lost 3 bases to trimming and J lost 5 bases, with 12 bases between them. CDR3 loop: CASSYLRNNNEQFF. CDR3 sequence (DNA): TGTGCCAGCAGCTATTTGCGGAACAACAATGAGCAGTTCTTC.

This CDR3 reads CASSTDRKGSPLHF. The CDR3, as DNA: TGCGCCAGCAGTACCGACAGGAAGGGTTCACCCCTCCACTTT. V is TRBV10-2 and J is TRBJ1-6; a possible D gene is TRBD1 (6 bases). Germline V CDR1 and CDR2: WSHSY, SAAADI. The CDR3 has 14 residues. Between the trimmed V and J ends, which lost 5 bases and 9 bases, there was a span of 14 bases.

The V call is TRBV5-6, the J call TRBJ2-1; tentatively, D is TRBD1 (5 bases). The germline gives CDR1 SGHDT, CDR2 YYEEEE. There are 13 residues in the CDR3. V dropped 4 bases and J dropped 5 bases, with 10 bases sitting between them. The CDR3 sequence is CASSRGHHNEQFF. As DNA, the CDR3 is TGTGCCAGCAGCCGCGGACACCACAATGAGCAGTTCTTC.